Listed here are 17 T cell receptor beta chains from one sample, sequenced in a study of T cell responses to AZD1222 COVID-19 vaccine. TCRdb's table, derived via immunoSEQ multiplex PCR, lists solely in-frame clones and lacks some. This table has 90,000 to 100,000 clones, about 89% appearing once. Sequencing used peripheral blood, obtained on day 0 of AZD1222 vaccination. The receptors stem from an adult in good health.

CDR3 in DNA: TGCGCCAGCAGCTTTGGAGCAGGGGGCAATTCACCCCTCCACTTT. It is translated as CASSFGAGGNSPLHF. The chain carries TRBV5-1 and TRBJ1-6; TRBD1 aligns across 8 bases. Germline CDR1 SGHRS, CDR2 YFSETQ. Losses at the gene ends were 2 bases for V and 7 bases for J; bases not matched to a gene: 5. This CDR3 comprises 15 residues.

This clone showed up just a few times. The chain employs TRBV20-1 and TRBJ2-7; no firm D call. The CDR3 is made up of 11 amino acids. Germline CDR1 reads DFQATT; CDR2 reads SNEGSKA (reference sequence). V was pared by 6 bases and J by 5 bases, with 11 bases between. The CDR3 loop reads CSATEPHEQYF. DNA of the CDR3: TGCAGTGCCACCGAGCCCCACGAGCAGTACTTC.

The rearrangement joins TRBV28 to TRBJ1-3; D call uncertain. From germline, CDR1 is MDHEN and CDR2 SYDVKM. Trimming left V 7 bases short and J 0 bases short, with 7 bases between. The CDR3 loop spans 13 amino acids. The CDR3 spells CASKDGSGNTIYF. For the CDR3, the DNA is TGTGCCAGCAAAGATGGCTCTGGAAACACCATATATTTT.

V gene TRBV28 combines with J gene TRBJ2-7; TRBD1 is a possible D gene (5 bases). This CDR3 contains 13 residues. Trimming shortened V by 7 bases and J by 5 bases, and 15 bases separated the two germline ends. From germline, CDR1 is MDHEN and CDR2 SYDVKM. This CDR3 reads CASNDPGKHEQYF. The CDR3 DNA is TGTGCCAGCAATGACCCAGGGAAGCACGAGCAGTACTTC.

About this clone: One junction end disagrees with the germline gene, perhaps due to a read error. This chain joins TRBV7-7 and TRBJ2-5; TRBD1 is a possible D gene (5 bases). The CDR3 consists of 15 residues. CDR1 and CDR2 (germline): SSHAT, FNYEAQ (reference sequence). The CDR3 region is CASSLGWGGQETQYF. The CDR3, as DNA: TGTGCTAGCAGCTTAGGGTGGGGCGGTCAAGAGACCCAGTACTTC.

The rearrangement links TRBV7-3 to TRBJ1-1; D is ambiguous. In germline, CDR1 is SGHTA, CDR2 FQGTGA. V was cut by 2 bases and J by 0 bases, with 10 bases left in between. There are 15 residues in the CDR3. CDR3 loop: CASSLQAGMNTEAFF. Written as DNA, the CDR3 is TGTGCCAGCAGCTTACAGGCAGGAATGAACACTGAAGCTTTCTTT.

The CDR3 DNA reads as TGTGCCAGCAGCCGGCTCGCGGGAGGGTCCGAGCAGTACTTC. Residues: CASSRLAGGSEQYF. The chain couples TRBV3-1 (or the pseudogene TRBV3-2) to TRBJ2-7; TRBD2 matches at 9 bases. V was clipped by 4 bases and J by 6 bases; unmatched bases: 7. Germline-derived CDR1 and CDR2 are LGHDT and YNNKEL (reference sequence). CDR3 length: 14 amino acids.

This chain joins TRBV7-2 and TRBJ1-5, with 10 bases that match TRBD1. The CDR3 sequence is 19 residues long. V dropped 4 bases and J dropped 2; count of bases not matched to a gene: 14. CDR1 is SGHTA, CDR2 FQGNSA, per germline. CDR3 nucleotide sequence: TGTGCCAGCAGCTGGTCCGGGACAGGGGCTATGAGGGGCAATCAGCCCCAGCATTTT. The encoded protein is CASSWSGTGAMRGNQPQHF.

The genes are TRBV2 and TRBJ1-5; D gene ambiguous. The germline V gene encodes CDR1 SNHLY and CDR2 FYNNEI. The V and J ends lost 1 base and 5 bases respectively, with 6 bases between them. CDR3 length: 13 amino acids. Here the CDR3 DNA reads TGTGCCAGCAGTGAAGGGACCGATCAGCCCCAGCATTTT. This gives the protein CASSEGTDQPQHF.

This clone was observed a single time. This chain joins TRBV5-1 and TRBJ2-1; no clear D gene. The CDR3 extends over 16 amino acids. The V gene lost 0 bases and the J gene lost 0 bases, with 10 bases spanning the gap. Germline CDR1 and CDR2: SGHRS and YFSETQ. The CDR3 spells CASSLEAFSSYNEQFF. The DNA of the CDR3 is TGCGCCAGCAGCTTGGAGGCCTTCAGCTCCTACAATGAGCAGTTCTTC.

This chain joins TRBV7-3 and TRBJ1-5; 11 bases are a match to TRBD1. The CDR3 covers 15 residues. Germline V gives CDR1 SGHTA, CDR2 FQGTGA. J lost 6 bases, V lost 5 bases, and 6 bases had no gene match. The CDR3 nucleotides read TGTGCCAGCAGCAAGGACAGGGGGCCGGGTCAGCCCCAGCATTTT. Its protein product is CASSKDRGPGQPQHF.

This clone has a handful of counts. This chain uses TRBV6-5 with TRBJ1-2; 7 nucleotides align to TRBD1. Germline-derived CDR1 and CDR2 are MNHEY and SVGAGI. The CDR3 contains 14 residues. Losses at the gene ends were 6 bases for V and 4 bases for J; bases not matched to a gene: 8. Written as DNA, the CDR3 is TGTGCCAGCAGCTACCTACAGGGGAGCTATGGCTACACCTTC. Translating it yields CASSYLQGSYGYTF.

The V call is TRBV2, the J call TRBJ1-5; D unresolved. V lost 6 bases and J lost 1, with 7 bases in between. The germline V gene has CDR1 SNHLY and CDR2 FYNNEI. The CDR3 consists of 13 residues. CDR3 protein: CASSVDSNQPQHF. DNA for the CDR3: TGTGCCAGCAGCGTGGACAGCAATCAGCCCCAGCATTTT.

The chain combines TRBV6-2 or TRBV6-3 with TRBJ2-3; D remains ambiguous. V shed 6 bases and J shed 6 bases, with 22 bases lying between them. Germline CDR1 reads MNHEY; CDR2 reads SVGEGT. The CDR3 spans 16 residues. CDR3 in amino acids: CASSPRAQPVKDTQYF. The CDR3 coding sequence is TGTGCCAGCAGCCCCCGCGCCCAACCAGTTAAGGATACGCAGTATTTT.

The DNA of the CDR3 is TGTGCCAGCGCCCCGGGACAGGGAAACGATAGGGAGCAGTTCTTC. Protein product: CASAPGQGNDREQFF. J is TRBJ2-1 and V is TRBV9; 9 positions agree with TRBD1. The CDR3 extends over 15 amino acids. Trimming cost V 7 bases and J 10 bases; bases outside gene matches: 15. Germline values: CDR1 SGDLS, CDR2 YYNGEE.

The CDR3 region is CASSLVPEDYGYTF. The CDR3 nucleotides read TGCGCCAGCAGCTTGGTGCCCGAGGACTATGGCTACACCTTC. The V call is TRBV5-1, the J call TRBJ1-2; D unresolved. The CDR3 loop spans 14 amino acids. Per germline, CDR1 SGHRS and CDR2 YFSETQ. V was shortened by 0 bases and J by 3 bases, with 9 bases between the two germline ends.

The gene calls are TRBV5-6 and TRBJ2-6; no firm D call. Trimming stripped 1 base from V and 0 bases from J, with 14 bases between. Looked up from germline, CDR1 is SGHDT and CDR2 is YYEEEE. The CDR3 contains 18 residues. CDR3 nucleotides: TGTGCCAGCAGCTTGTACGCCAAACCCAGCTCTGGGGCCAACGTCCTGACTTTC. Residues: CASSLYAKPSSGANVLTF.